The clone carrying this T cell receptor beta chain was picked up one time. These data belong to a study of blood T cell repertoires in COVID-19. The trim removed 4 bases at V and 6 bases at J, leaving 10 bases unmatched. The CDR3 spans 15 residues. CDR1 is MGHRA, CDR2 YSYEKL, per germline. Sequencing was performed with immunoSEQ multiplex PCR; in TCRdb, only in-frame clones are kept and a portion is missing. This sample has roughly 65,000 clones, with around nine tenths found just once. The sequencing input was peripheral blood. This clonotype was sampled from a woman aged 60 to 75 with acute or convalescent COVID-19. The chain recombines TRBV4-1 with TRBJ2-3, with 7 bases matching TRBD1. Here the CDR3 reads CASSLRGGRIDTQYF. The DNA for the CDR3 is TGCGCCAGCAGCCTTAGAGGGGGCCGTATTGATACGCAGTATTTT.